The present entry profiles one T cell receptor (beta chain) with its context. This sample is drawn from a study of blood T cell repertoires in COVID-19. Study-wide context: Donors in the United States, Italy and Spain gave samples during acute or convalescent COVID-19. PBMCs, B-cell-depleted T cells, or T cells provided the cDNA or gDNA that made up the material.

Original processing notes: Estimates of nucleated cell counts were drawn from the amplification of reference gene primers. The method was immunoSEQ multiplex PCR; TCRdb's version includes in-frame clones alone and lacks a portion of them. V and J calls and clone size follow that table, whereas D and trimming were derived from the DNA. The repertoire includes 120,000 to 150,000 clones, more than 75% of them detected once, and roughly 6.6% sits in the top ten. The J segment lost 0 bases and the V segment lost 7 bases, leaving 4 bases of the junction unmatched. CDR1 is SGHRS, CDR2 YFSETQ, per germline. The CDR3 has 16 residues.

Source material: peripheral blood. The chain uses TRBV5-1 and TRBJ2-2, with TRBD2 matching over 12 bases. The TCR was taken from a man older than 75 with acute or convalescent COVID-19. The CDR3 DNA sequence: TGCGCCAGCGGGGGACTAGCGGGCGCGAACACCGGGGAGCTGTTTTTT. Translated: CASGGLAGANTGELFF.